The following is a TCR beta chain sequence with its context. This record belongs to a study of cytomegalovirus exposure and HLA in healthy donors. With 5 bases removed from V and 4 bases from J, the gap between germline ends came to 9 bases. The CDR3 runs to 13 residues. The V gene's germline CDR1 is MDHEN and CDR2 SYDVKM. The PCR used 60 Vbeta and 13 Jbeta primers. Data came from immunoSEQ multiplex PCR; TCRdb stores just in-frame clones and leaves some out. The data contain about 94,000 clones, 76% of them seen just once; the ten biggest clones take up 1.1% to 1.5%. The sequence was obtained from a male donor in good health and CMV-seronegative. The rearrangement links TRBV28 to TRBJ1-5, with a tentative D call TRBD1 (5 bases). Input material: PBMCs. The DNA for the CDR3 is TGTGCCAGCAGTGGGGCAGGGAATCAGCCCCAGCATTTT. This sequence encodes CASSGAGNQPQHF.